These 4 T cell receptor beta chains originate from one sample sequenced in a study of blood T cell repertoires in COVID-19. The assay was immunoSEQ multiplex PCR, and TCRdb's table has in-frame clones only and misses some. This sample carries roughly 250,000 clones, roughly nine tenths of them seen once, and the ten largest clones take 10% to 15%. Input material: peripheral blood. Receptors were obtained from a woman in her twenties or thirties with COVID-19, enrolled during active disease.

Only one count was recorded for this clone. This rearrangement joins TRBV7-8 to TRBJ1-5; D is undetermined. The CDR3 contains 15 residues. V was cut by 5 bases and J by 0 bases, with 11 bases left in between. The germline V gene has CDR1 SGHVS and CDR2 FQNEAQ. The CDR3 DNA reads TGTGCCAGCAGCAAGGACTTTTATAGCAATCAGCCCCAGCATTTT. Protein product: CASSKDFYSNQPQHF.

The chain joins TRBV10-3 to TRBJ2-5; TRBD2 matches 9 bases. Germline V gene lookup returns CDR1 ENHRY and CDR2 SYGVKD. The CDR3 spans 15 residues. V was pared by 10 bases and J by 2 bases, with 11 bases of the junction left unmatched. Written as DNA, the CDR3 is TGTGCCAGCGGGGGGGGGCCCCCCATTCAAGAGACCCAGTACTTC. Protein product: CASGGGPPIQETQYF.

This CDR3 is CACVSGTKVNNSPLHF. In DNA form, the CDR3 reads TGTGCCTGTGTGAGTGGTACCAAAGTCAATAATTCACCCCTCCACTTT. The genes are TRBV30 and TRBJ1-6; D remains unclear. The CDR3 length is 16 residues. Trimming removed 6 bases at V and 5 bases at J, with 20 bases between. Per germline, CDR1 GTSNPN and CDR2 SVGIG (reference sequence).

The chain employs TRBV30 and TRBJ1-1; D is ambiguous. The CDR3 contains 13 residues. Deletions cut 6 bases from V and 5 bases from J, with 16 bases between. In germline, CDR1 is GTSNPN, CDR2 SVGIG (reference sequence). CDR3 region: CACGIGRRTEAFF. The DNA for the CDR3 is TGTGCCTGTGGAATAGGACGGAGGACTGAAGCTTTCTTT. Full variable domain (outside the CDR3, taken from reference TRBV30 and TRBJ1-1): SQTIHQWPATLVQPVGSPLSLECTVEGTSNPNLYWYRQAAGRGLQLLFYSVGIGQISSEVPQNLSASRPQDRQFILSSKKLLLSDSGFYLCACGIGRRTEAFFGQGTRLTVV.